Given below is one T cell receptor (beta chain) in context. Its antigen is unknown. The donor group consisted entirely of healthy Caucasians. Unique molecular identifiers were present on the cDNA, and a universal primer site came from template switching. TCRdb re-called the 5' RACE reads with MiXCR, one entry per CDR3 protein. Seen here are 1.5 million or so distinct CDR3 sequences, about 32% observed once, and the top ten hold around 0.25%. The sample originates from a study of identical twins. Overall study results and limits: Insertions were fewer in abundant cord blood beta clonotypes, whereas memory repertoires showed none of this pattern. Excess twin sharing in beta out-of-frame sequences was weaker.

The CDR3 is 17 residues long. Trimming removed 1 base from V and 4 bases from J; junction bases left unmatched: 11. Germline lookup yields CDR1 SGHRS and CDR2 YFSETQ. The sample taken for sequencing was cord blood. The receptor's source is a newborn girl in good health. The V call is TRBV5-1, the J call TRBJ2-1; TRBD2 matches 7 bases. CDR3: CASSLIAPSGPYNEQFF. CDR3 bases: TGCGCCAGCAGCTTGATCGCCCCTAGCGGCCCTTACAATGAGCAGTTCTTC. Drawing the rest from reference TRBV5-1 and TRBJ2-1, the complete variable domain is KAGVTQTPRYLIKTRGQQVTLSCSPISGHRSVSWYQQTPGQGLQFLFEYFSETQRNKGNFPGRFSGRQFSNSRSEMNVSTLELGDSALYLCASSLIAPSGPYNEQFFGPGTRLTVL.